These T cell receptor beta chains were read from a single sample in a study of patients and donors after allogeneic stem cell transplantation. TCRdb recomputed calls from the RT-PCR reads with MiXCR, one row per CDR3 protein. The table lists approximately 160,000 distinct CDR3 sequences, roughly 24% of them singletons. Sequencing input: blood, either unsorted or a sorted T cell fraction (not recorded which). These receptors originate from a human donor who was either an allogeneic HSCT recipient or a stem cell or donor lymphocyte infusion donor (not recorded which). It is not recorded whose cells these are; they may come from a transplant donor. The CDR3 runs from the conserved cysteine through the conserved F or W.

j_call v_call cdr3_aa
TRBJ2-3 TRBV5-1 CASSQTVRGTDTQYF
TRBJ1-2 TRBV7-6 CASRSYDRRNGYGYTF
TRBJ1-4 TRBV7-9 CASSLLGQLNEKLFF
TRBJ2-5 TRBV29-1 CSGSGPEETQYF
TRBJ1-5 TRBV7-9 CASSSQGSQPQHF
TRBJ1-2 TRBV6-6 CASSYVADYTF
TRBJ1-2 TRBV20-1 CSAKPGQGDGYTF
TRBJ2-1 TRBV27 CASSEGTRQFF
TRBJ2-2 TRBV10-3 CAISEGRMGGELFF
TRBJ1-2 TRBV6-1 CASSEGGVGGYGYTF
TRBJ2-3 TRBV7-8 CASGQLSTDTQYF
TRBJ1-1 TRBV6-2/TRBV6-3 CASSSPGNTEAFF
TRBJ2-1 TRBV9 CASSPGLAGGRPYNEQFF
TRBJ2-5 TRBV7-2 CASSHRDRVLKETQYF
TRBJ1-1 TRBV20-1 CSARGDGNTEAFF
TRBJ1-1 TRBV6-6 CASSPGNLGTEAFF
TRBJ2-1 TRBV20-1 CSARVPGGPINEQFF
TRBJ2-2 TRBV10-3 CAISQQESSGELFF
TRBJ2-2 TRBV2 CASSDPGLAAKNTGELFF
TRBJ1-5 TRBV5-1 CASSLGFGSNQPQHF
TRBJ2-2 TRBV5-1 CASRQGGLGELFF
TRBJ1-1 TRBV9 CASSVEGGFTEAFF
TRBJ2-1 TRBV4-3 CASSQEMSNYNEQFF
TRBJ2-7 TRBV20-1 CSARDGDRGPYEQYF
TRBJ2-1 TRBV10-3 CAISESVTGGGNEQFF
TRBJ2-2 TRBV5-1 CASSLALENTGELFF
TRBJ1-6 TRBV6-5 CASSYSGQGISPLHF
TRBJ2-1 TRBV29-1 CSVEVPYNEQFF
TRBJ1-4 TRBV6-5 CASSLLARAHNEKLFF
TRBJ2-1 TRBV4-2 CASSQAGRVIYNEQFF
TRBJ2-5 TRBV7-9 CASSLGGLWSKETQYF
TRBJ2-1 TRBV13 CASSSDWDNEQFF
TRBJ2-1 TRBV6-5 CASSYSTGQSNEQFF
TRBJ1-6 TRBV4-1 CASSQVSSGSPLHF
TRBJ1-2 TRBV29-1 CSERDPKGAYGYTF
TRBJ2-7 TRBV20-1 CSARDPGEGMAYEQYF
TRBJ2-7 TRBV24-1 CATSDLGYEQYF
TRBJ2-1 TRBV7-9 CASELTDEQFF
TRBJ1-3 TRBV20-1 CSAPTDMEDTIYF
TRBJ1-1 TRBV12-3/TRBV12-4 CASSFWGENTEAFF
TRBJ2-3 TRBV3-1 CASSRGLAGGPAQYF
TRBJ1-2 TRBV5-1 CASSLHRDSYGYTF
TRBJ1-3 TRBV25-1 CASSEVGGRAGNTIYF
TRBJ2-7 TRBV20-1 CSASEPVKSDEQYF
TRBJ2-1 TRBV25-1 CASSVRDRYNEQFF
TRBJ1-2 TRBV28 CASSFPGARDGGYTF
TRBJ2-5 TRBV5-1 CASSLDRDLRGTQYF
TRBJ1-3 TRBV20-1 CSARSSSGNTIYF
TRBJ2-1 TRBV6-6 CASVTQGSYNEQFF
TRBJ1-2 TRBV29-1 CSVERDGRSYGYTF
TRBJ1-2 TRBV29-1 CSAVVGSGYTF
TRBJ2-3 TRBV30 CAWSTVAAIKNTDTQYF
TRBJ2-1 TRBV11-3 CASSNRDLKNHEQFF
TRBJ1-3 TRBV15 CATSRAAGPRNTIYF
TRBJ1-5 TRBV7-2 CASSLASQVNQPQHF
TRBJ1-4 TRBV7-2 CASSPGPGRGSNEKLFF
TRBJ2-7 TRBV28 CASSLQGGTIYEQYF
TRBJ1-6 TRBV4-2 CASADRGDSPLHF